The source of this TCR beta chain is a study of blood T cells in healthy people across ages. A remark on this clonotype: Its antigen remains unidentified.

General study points: CMV status of donors was not determined, possibly confounding expanded clonotype changes. There were more naive CD4+ cells and higher diversity in long-lived donors than in aged donors.

Through a sample-barcoded 5' primer and a J-beta primer mix, a second PCR was run for roughly 6 to 11 cycles. Through a template-switch adaptor with 12 random nucleotides, each cDNA molecule received a tag. TCRdb processed the 5' RACE reads anew with MiXCR; each CDR3 protein has one entry. The sample has more than 550,000 distinct CDR3 sequences, approximately 21% seen once. The source of this sequence is a man aged 70 or older in good health. The material sequenced was blood.

DNA for the CDR3: TGCAGTGCTAGCGACTACAATGAGCAGTTCTTC. Translated, it gives CSASDYNEQFF. The chain combines TRBV20-1 with TRBJ2-1; no definite D call. Germline CDR1 and CDR2: DFQATT and SNEGSKA (reference sequence). The CDR3 has 11 residues. Deletions cut 3 bases from V and 3 bases from J, with 3 bases between.